The TCR beta chain described here comes from a study of blood T cells in healthy people across ages. General observations from the study: Diversity was estimated from one million T cells, and these estimates were considered underestimates. Strongly correlated with naive T cell percentage was TCR beta diversity. A roughly linear age-dependent decrease characterized TCR beta diversity per million T cells.

Note on this clonotype: The antigen remains undetermined.

Then a second PCR, running about 6 to 11 cycles, was carried out with a sample-barcoded 5' primer and a J-beta primer mix. CDR3-containing paired-end reads numbering at least 2.5 million came from each sample. From the 5' RACE reads, TCRdb called clonotypes with MiXCR, one entry per CDR3 protein. The data hold 650,000 to 800,000 distinct CDR3 sequences, with 40% to 50% observed a single time. The CDR3 sequence is 14 residues long. The V and J ends lost 2 bases and 4 bases respectively, with 11 bases between them. From germline, CDR1 is LGHDT and CDR2 YNNKEL (reference sequence). The receptor was derived from a man in his sixties in good health. The chain uses TRBV3-1 and TRBJ1-1; D is unresolved. The source material was blood. This chain's CDR3 is CASSQSELSTEAFF. Written as DNA, the CDR3 is TGTGCCAGCAGCCAATCGGAATTGAGCACTGAAGCTTTCTTT.